This T cell receptor (beta chain) was obtained from a study of Ad26.COV2.S vaccination and SARS-CoV-2 variants. The table came from immunoSEQ multiplex PCR; TCRdb's copy has only in-frame clones and leaves some out. Here the sample spans around 340,000 clones, 75% to 90% being singletons. This clone was counted between two and nine times. Germline lookup yields CDR1 LGHDT and CDR2 YNNKEL (reference sequence). The CDR3 is made up of 12 amino acids. The V and J ends lost 5 bases and 3 bases respectively, with 6 bases between them. Treatment here: around 19 received Ad26.COV2.S at low or high dose, single or two shots; about 5 received placebo; per-sample allocation not given. On day 63 after the first injection, vaccine and placebo recipients gave samples.

The genes are TRBV3-1 (or the pseudogene TRBV3-2) and TRBJ2-3; no clear D. The TCR was taken from a person aged 18 to 59 who received the Ad26.COV2.S COVID-19 vaccine or a placebo. Sequences were derived from peripheral blood, sampled in a trial of Ad26.COV2.S vaccine versus placebo. The CDR3 nucleotides are TGTGCCAGCAGCTCAATGACAGATACGCAGTATTTT. Translating gives CASSSMTDTQYF.